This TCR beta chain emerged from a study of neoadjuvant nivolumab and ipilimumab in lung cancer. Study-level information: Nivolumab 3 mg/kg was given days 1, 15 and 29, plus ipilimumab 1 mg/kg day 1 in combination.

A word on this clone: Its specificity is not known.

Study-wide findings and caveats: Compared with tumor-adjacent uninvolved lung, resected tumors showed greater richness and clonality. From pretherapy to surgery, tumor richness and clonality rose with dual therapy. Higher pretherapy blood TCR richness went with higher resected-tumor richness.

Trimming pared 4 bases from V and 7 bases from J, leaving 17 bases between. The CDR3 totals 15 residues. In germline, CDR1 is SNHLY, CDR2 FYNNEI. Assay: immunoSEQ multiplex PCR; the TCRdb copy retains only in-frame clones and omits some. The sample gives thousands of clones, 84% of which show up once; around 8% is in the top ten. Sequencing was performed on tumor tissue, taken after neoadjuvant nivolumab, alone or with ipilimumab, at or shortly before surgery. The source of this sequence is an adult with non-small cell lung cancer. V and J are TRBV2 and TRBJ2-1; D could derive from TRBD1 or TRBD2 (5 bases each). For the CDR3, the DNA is TGTGCCAGCAGTGGGGGACCCCCGACGGATAATGAGCAGTTCTTC. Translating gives CASSGGPPTDNEQFF.